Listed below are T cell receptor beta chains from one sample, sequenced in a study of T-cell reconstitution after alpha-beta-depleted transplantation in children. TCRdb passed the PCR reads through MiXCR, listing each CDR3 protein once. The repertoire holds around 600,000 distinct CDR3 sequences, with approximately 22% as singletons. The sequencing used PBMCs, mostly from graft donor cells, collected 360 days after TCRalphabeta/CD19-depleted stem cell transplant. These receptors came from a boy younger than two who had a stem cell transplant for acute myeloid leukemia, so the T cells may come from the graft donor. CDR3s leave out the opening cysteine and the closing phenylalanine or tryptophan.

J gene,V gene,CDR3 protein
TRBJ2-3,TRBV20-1,SATAGGPDTQY
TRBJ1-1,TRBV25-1,ASSEKRFTEAF
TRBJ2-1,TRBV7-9,ASSRTSRAGYEQF
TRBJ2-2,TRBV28,ASTTDGGELF
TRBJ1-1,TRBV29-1,SVQGTVIEAF
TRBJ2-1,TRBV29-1,SSSRGIHNEQF
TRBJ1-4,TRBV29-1,SVSATNEKLF
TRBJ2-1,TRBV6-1,ASSPAGAYNEQF
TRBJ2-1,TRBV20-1,SSTPGTRADSEQF
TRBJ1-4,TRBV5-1,ASSLTGGSDEKLF
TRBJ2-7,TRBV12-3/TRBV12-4,ASSLPTSGGSHSYEQY
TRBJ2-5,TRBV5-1,ASSLVLAGEKTQY
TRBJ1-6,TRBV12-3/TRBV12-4,ASSLGHNNSPLH
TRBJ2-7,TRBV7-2,ASSSSRLSYEQY
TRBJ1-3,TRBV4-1,ASSQDTSYYGNTIY
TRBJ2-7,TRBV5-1,ASSLGGLEPYEQY
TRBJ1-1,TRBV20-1,SASRTGMNTEAF
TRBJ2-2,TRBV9,ASSVGLAVPGELF
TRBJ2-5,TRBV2,ASSGSLDPEETQY
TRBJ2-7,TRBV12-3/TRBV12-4,ASSFGADFGEQY
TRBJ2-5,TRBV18,ASSAEKETQY
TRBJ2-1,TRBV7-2,ASSPRRLAGNYNEQF
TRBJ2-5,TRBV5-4,ASSRQNSQETQY
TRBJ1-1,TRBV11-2,ASSLGIRGPKGTEAF
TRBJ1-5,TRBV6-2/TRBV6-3,ASSDSYQPQH
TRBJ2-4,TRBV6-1,ASSAGRVRIQY
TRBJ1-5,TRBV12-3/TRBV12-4,ASSLRGGGPQH
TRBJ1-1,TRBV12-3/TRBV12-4,ASRPPGRGTEAF
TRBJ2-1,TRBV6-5,ASSYMEGVKDEQF
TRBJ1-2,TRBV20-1,SAREGGHSPVYGYT
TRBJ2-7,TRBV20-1,SARIGAEQY
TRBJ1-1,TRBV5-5,ASSFGSSREAF
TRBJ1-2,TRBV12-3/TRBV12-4,ASSSVVNYGYT
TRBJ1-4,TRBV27,ASSEIRDRNEKLF
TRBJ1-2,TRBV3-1,ASSRLGTGNGYT
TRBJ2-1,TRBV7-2,ASSLARDYNEQF
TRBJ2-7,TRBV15,ATSRSSYEQY
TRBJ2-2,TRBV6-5,ASSYGGPNLSGELF
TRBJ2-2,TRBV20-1,SARHRGLATNTGELF
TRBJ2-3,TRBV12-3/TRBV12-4,ASSWAGRTTDTQY
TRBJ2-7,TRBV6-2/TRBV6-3,ASGAAFAYEQY
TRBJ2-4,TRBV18,ASSPGMDKNIQY